This TCR beta chain emerged from a study of blood T cell repertoires in COVID-19. This clone was seen a few times. Cohort 3 donors counted as recovered after two negative PCRs, clearance, or resolved symptoms. The ends lost 0 bases at V and 6 bases at J; junction bases unmatched: 8. The V gene's germline CDR1 is SQVTM and CDR2 ANQGSEA. CDR3 length: 14 amino acids. TCRdb's copy holds only in-frame clones and misses some; the assay was immunoSEQ multiplex PCR. The sample records roughly 310,000 clones, about 92% being singletons. The sequence came from a man in his 60s who had recovered from COVID-19. The J gene is TRBJ2-7, the V gene TRBV29-1, with 7 bases matching TRBD1. Input material: PBMCs or T cells enriched from blood (not recorded which). CDR3 loop: CSVEDRGGKGEQYF. CDR3 sequence (DNA): TGCAGCGTTGAAGATCGAGGGGGCAAGGGCGAGCAGTACTTC.